This TCR beta chain emerged from a study of PD-L1 blockade in urothelial cancer. On the study more broadly: At some point between 2012 and 2014, patients got going on atezolizumab, taking 1,200 mg intravenously every 3 weeks. The median T cell count in blood samples was some 140,000. Study conclusions and caveats: When measured at 3 weeks, tumor-associated blood clones expanded more in durable-benefit patients.

A note on this clone: The antigen is unknown.

Losses at the gene ends were 5 bases for V and 7 bases for J; bases not matched to a gene: 13. CDR3 length: 15 residues. Germline V CDR1 and CDR2: KGHSH, LQKENI. Profiling relied on immunoSEQ multiplex PCR, and the TCRdb table lists in-frame clones only, not all of them. The repertoire holds some 80,000 clones, approximately 90% seen once, with approximately 6% in the top ten. This specimen consisted of PBMCs, obtained around atezolizumab (anti-PD-L1) treatment. The chain recombines TRBV18 with TRBJ2-7; 8 nucleotides agree with TRBD1. The receptor was isolated from a woman aged 70-85 years with urothelial cancer. The CDR3 DNA reads as TGTGCCAGCTCATCTCGGGTTTCGGACAGGGATGAGCAGTACTTC. Translated, it gives CASSSRVSDRDEQYF.